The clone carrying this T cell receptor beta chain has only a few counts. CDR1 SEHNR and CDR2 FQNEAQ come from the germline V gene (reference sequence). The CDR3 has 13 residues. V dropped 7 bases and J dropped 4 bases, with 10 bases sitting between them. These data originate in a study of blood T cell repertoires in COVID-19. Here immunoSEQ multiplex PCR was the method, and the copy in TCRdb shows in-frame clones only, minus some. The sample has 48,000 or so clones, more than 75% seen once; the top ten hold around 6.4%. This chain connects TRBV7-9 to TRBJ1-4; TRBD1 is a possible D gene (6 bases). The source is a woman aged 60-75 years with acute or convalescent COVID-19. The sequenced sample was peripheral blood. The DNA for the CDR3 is TGTGCCAGCAAAAACAGGGATAATGAAAAACTGTTTTTT. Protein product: CASKNRDNEKLFF.